The sequence of this TCR beta chain was determined in a study of early T cells in non-severe SARS-CoV-2 infection. Background on the study: Whole-blood bulk RNA, unsorted, was sequenced, and chains were unpaired.

Of note for this clonotype: Its antigen is unidentified.

Findings of the study overall: Comparison of clonotypes with VDJdb favored anti-spike CD8 responses while missing private and CD4 specificities.

Individual cDNA molecules were tagged with unique molecular identifiers, the study reported. TCRdb ran MiXCR on the 5' RACE reads and lists one entry per CDR3 protein. This table has just over 65,000 distinct CDR3 sequences, over 10% appearing once. From germline, CDR1 is LGHDT and CDR2 YNNKEL (reference sequence). The CDR3 sequence is 12 residues long. With 8 bases clipped from V and 6 bases from J, the junction kept 4 bases outside the gene matches. The material sequenced was whole blood. The receptor was isolated from an adult who was a healthcare worker with PCR-confirmed SARS-CoV-2 infection or an uninfected control (not recorded which). The genes are TRBV3-1 and TRBJ2-3; 8 bases are a match to TRBD2. The CDR3 is CASGTSPDTQYF. The CDR3 DNA follows: TGTGCCAGCGGGACTAGTCCTGATACGCAGTATTTT.